A selection of T cell receptor beta chains follows, all from one sample in a study of immune evolution from preneoplasia to lung adenocarcinoma. Clones were sequenced by immunoSEQ multiplex PCR, and TCRdb holds only the in-frame ones, with some missing. The sample lists some 7,200 clones, roughly 80% occurring once. Sequenced material: FFPE adjacent normal lung tissue. The receptor source for this set is a person between 70 and 80 years old with lung adenocarcinoma. Each CDR3 is given with its conserved first and last residue. The D gene is left open where the match is weak. The listing skips clone size in some rows; elsewhere it reads once, few, many or a size class.

j_call clone_size d_call v_call cdr3_nt cdr3_aa
TRBJ2-7 - - TRBV28 TGTGCCAGCAGCCCCCCTCGTGGGAAGCAGTACTTC CASSPPRGKQYF
TRBJ1-3 - TRBD1 TRBV6-5 TGTGCCAGCAGACAGGGGCTCGGAAACACCATATATTTT CASRQGLGNTIYF
TRBJ2-7 - - TRBV11-2 TGTGCCAGCAGCTTAGATCAACTGGAAGCCTACGAGCAGTACTTC CASSLDQLEAYEQYF
TRBJ1-1 - - TRBV9 TGTGCCAGCAGCGTAGGCAGCATCACTGAAGCTTTCTTT CASSVGSITEAFF
TRBJ2-3 - - TRBV11-3 TGTGCCAGCAGCCCGGACTACACAGATACGCAGTATTTT CASSPDYTDTQYF
TRBJ1-2 - - TRBV29-1 TGCAGCGTAGACACAGGGTTCTATGGCTACACCTTC CSVDTGFYGYTF
TRBJ1-5 hyperexpanded - TRBV6-1 TGTGCCAGCGTGCGTAGGGGGGAAAGCAATCAGCCCCAGCATTTT CASVRRGESNQPQHF
TRBJ1-1 - - TRBV9 TGTGCCAGCAGCGCCGACAGGCTGAACACTGAAGCTTTCTTT CASSADRLNTEAFF
TRBJ2-1 - TRBD1 TRBV7-6 TGTGCCAGCAGCCTAGGAGGGACAGGGCCCCATGAGCAGTTCTTC CASSLGGTGPHEQFF
TRBJ1-4 - - TRBV2 TGTGCCAGCAGTCCTGGGTCGGGGGAGGGGAAACTGTTTTTT CASSPGSGEGKLFF
TRBJ2-3 - - TRBV28 TGTGCCAGCAGGGGGCAACAGGGAACAGATACGCAGTATTTT CASRGQQGTDTQYF
TRBJ1-2 few - TRBV29-1 TGCAGCGTTGAAAGGAGCAACTATGGCTACACCTTC CSVERSNYGYTF
TRBJ1-1 medium-sized TRBD1 TRBV30 TGTGCCTGGAGTTTACTGTCCGACAGGGCGGACACTGAAGCTTTCTTT CAWSLLSDRADTEAFF
TRBJ1-1 - - TRBV30 TGTGCCTGGAGTGTCTGGGCAGGCCCACTCATGAACACTGAAGCTTTCTTT CAWSVWAGPLMNTEAFF
TRBJ2-5 - TRBD2 TRBV4-1 TGCGCCAGCAGCCAGGGGACTAGCGGGGGGGCGGGAGAGACCCAGTACTTC CASSQGTSGGAGETQYF
TRBJ2-5 - TRBD2 TRBV7-9 TGTGCCAGCAGCCCTGGGGGACTAGCTTCCGAGACCCAGTACTTC CASSPGGLASETQYF
TRBJ1-2 - TRBD1 TRBV29-1 TGCAGCGTTGATGTGGGACAGGGACTAAATGGCTACACCTTC CSVDVGQGLNGYTF
TRBJ1-5 - - TRBV6-5 TGTGCCAGCAGTTACGAGCGACAGCGGGGGCCCCAGCATTTT CASSYERQRGPQHF
TRBJ1-3 - - TRBV28 TGTGCCAGCAGTTTGGATCAAGGTTTAGCTGGAAACACCATATATTTT CASSLDQGLAGNTIYF
TRBJ2-5 - TRBD2 TRBV7-8 TGTGCCAGCAGCTTAGGGACTAGCGGGGGGGCTGGGGAGACCCAGTACTTC CASSLGTSGGAGETQYF
TRBJ2-2 - - TRBV7-3 TGTGCCAGCAGCACCGAGGCCACCGGGGAGCTGTTTTTT CASSTEATGELFF
TRBJ2-2 - TRBD2 TRBV7-3 TGTGCCAGCAGCTTAATGGGAGGGGCCGCCGGGGAGCTGTTTTTT CASSLMGGAAGELFF
TRBJ2-6 - - TRBV18 TGTGCCAGCTCCTCCGCGGTACCTTCCAGCTCTGGGGCCAACGTCCTGACTTTC CASSSAVPSSSGANVLTF
TRBJ1-4 once - TRBV2 TGTGCCAGCAGTGAAGGTGGGATAGAAAAACTGTTTTTT CASSEGGIEKLFF
TRBJ2-7 - TRBD1 TRBV29-1 TGCAGCGTACTCGGGACAGGGTTTGCCGAGCAGTACTTC CSVLGTGFAEQYF
TRBJ2-7 once - TRBV5-6 TGTGCCAGCAGCTTGGTCGAGCGAGTTGGGTACGAGCAGTACTTC CASSLVERVGYEQYF
TRBJ2-3 - - TRBV10-2 TGCGCCAGCGGGCTCTGGGGGGGCGGTACAGATACGCAGTATTTT CASGLWGGGTDTQYF
TRBJ2-2 - TRBD1 TRBV7-9 TGTGCCAGCAGCCCCTCCGACAGGGCGGACACCGGGGAGCTGTTTTTT CASSPSDRADTGELFF
TRBJ2-3 - TRBD2 TRBV7-7 TGTGCTAGCAGCGCTGGGACTAGCGGGAGCACAGATACGCAGTATTTT CASSAGTSGSTDTQYF
TRBJ1-2 - - TRBV30 TGTGCCTGGGACGGCTTCGGGGGCTACACCTTC CAWDGFGGYTF
TRBJ1-1 - - TRBV6-5 TGTGCCAGCAGTCTATCACAGGGATATACTGAAGCTTTCTTT CASSLSQGYTEAFF
TRBJ1-1 few - TRBV2 TGTGCCAGCACCACGGGCTCCAGAGGCACTGAAGCTTTCTTT CASTTGSRGTEAFF
TRBJ2-5 - - TRBV7-9 TGTGCCAGCAGCCCCATGGACGAGACCCAGTACTTC CASSPMDETQYF
TRBJ2-5 - TRBD2 TRBV11-3 TGTGCCAGCAGCTTTGGCACTAGCGGGGAGGAGACCCAGTACTTC CASSFGTSGEETQYF
TRBJ2-7 - - TRBV25-1 TGTGCCAGCAGTGCGGACATATCCTACGAGCAGTACTTC CASSADISYEQYF
TRBJ2-7 - - TRBV5-1 TGCGCCAGCAGCTACCCGACAGGCTACGAGCAGTACTTC CASSYPTGYEQYF
TRBJ2-4 few - TRBV19 TGTGCCACCCGCCCCCACGGTTATCTAGCCAAAAACATTCAGTACTTC CATRPHGYLAKNIQYF
TRBJ1-5 - TRBD1 TRBV30 TGTGCCTGGGATCAGGGGGCGAGAGGTCAGCCCCAGCATTTT CAWDQGARGQPQHF
TRBJ2-1 - TRBD1 TRBV6-5 TGTGCCAGCAGTTCGATCGGGACAGGCTACAATGAGCAGTTCTTC CASSSIGTGYNEQFF
TRBJ1-1 - TRBD1 TRBV28 TGTGCCAGCAGTTACCTAACAGGGGTCGGGACTGAAGCTTTCTTT CASSYLTGVGTEAFF
TRBJ1-2 once TRBD1 TRBV28 TGTGCCAGCAGTTTAGCAACAGGGGGTAGTGTCTATGGCTACACCTTC CASSLATGGSVYGYTF
TRBJ2-7 large - TRBV10-3 TGTGCCATCAGCGCTGGCCTGACTACCAGCTACGAGCAGTACTTC CAISAGLTTSYEQYF
TRBJ2-5 - - TRBV30 TGTGCCTGGAGTGGCTTAGAGGCAGGGTCCCAAGAGACCCAGTACTTC CAWSGLEAGSQETQYF
TRBJ1-1 - - TRBV15 TGTGCCAGGAGGGGTTTAAACACTGAAGCTTTCTTT CARRGLNTEAFF
TRBJ2-5 - - TRBV7-3 TGTGCCAGCAGCTCGGACGGGGAGACCCAGTACTTC CASSSDGETQYF
TRBJ1-1 - TRBD1 TRBV27 TGTGCCAGCAGTTTTTTGGGGACAGAGAACACTGAAGCTTTCTTT CASSFLGTENTEAFF
TRBJ2-2 - - TRBV18 TGTGCCAGCTCACCAGAGATAATGGCGAACACCGGGGAGCTGTTTTTT CASSPEIMANTGELFF
TRBJ2-7 - - TRBV27 TGTGCCAGCAGTTTGAGGACCCCCAGGGTGAGCGAGCAGTACTTC CASSLRTPRVSEQYF
TRBJ2-5 few - TRBV18 TGTGCCAGCTCACCACCGGGCGGATTACAAGAGACCCAGTACTTC CASSPPGGLQETQYF
TRBJ2-1 - - TRBV11-2 TGTGCCAGCAGCTTATTGGCCGCGCCTTCCTACAATGAGCAGTTCTTC CASSLLAAPSYNEQFF
TRBJ1-5 - - TRBV30 TGTGCCTGGAGTGACCGGGCAGGGGGCAATCAGCCCCAGCATTTT CAWSDRAGGNQPQHF
TRBJ1-2 - - TRBV6-1 TGTGCCAGCAGTGATCGGGTACCCCCCGGCTATGGCTACACCTTC CASSDRVPPGYGYTF
TRBJ1-1 - - TRBV11-3 TGTGCCAGCAGCTTAGGGGACACTGAAGCTTTCTTT CASSLGDTEAFF
TRBJ2-1 - TRBD2 TRBV4-2 TGTGCCAGCAGCCAAACGGGGCCTAGCGGGGGGTCTGAGCAGTTCTTC CASSQTGPSGGSEQFF
TRBJ2-5 - - TRBV5-1 TGCGCCAGCAGCTCAGGGGACCTTCTTCAAGAGACCCAGTACTTC CASSSGDLLQETQYF
TRBJ1-4 - - TRBV4-1 TGCGCCAGCAGCCAAGATTTAATTTACGGCAGGGGATTCGAAAAACTGTTTTTT CASSQDLIYGRGFEKLFF